Each of the 13 T cell receptor beta chains below was sequenced from the same sample in a study of beta chain features in type 1 diabetes. The isolated RNA, all of it, was reverse transcribed, so expressed TCRB transcripts were what got sequenced. TCRdb keeps only in-frame clones here, not all; method: immunoSEQ multiplex PCR. Among some 44,000 clones listed, roughly 45% were seen once. Sequences were obtained from stem cell memory CD4+ T cells from blood. Receptors originate from a woman aged 25 to 45 in good health.

For the CDR3, the DNA is TGTGCCAGCTATCGGACAGGGTCCGGGGAGCTGTTTTTT. This encodes CASYRTGSGELFF. The chain combines TRBV28 with TRBJ2-2; 8 bases agree with TRBD1. CDR3 length: 13 residues. Trimming cost V 8 bases and J 6 bases; bases outside gene matches: 5. Germline loops: CDR1 MDHEN, CDR2 SYDVKM.

The CDR3 region is CASSGTEAFEQYF. The CDR3 nucleotides are TGTGCCAGCTCCGGGACAGAGGCCTTCGAGCAGTACTTC. The gene calls are TRBV18 and TRBJ2-7; 7 positions agree with TRBD1. Per the germline V gene, CDR1 is KGHSH and CDR2 is LQKENI. Trimming took 6 bases from V and 6 from J; bases not matched to a gene: 8. The CDR3 runs 13 residues.

This sequence joins TRBV6-1 and TRBJ2-5, with 7 positions matching TRBD2. J lost 4 bases, V lost 7 bases, and 9 bases had no gene match. CDR1 is MNHNS and CDR2 is SASEGT in the germline V gene. This CDR3 has 14 residues. CDR3 region: CASTISWGGETQYF. In DNA form, the CDR3 reads TGTGCCAGCACCATTAGCTGGGGGGGAGAGACCCAGTACTTC.

This clone was picked up a small number of times. V and J are TRBV4-2 and TRBJ2-5; 7 nucleotides align to TRBD1. This CDR3 has 15 residues. Looked up from germline, CDR1 is LGHNA and CDR2 is YNFKEQ. Trimming took 0 bases from V and 4 from J; bases not matched to a gene: 5. CDR3 residues: CASSQDYRGGETQYF. The CDR3 nucleotides read TGTGCCAGCAGCCAAGATTACAGGGGTGGAGAGACCCAGTACTTC.

The chain carries TRBV21-1 and TRBJ2-4; the table calls TRBD1, which could not be checked here. TRBV21-1 corresponds to a pseudogene. CDR3 length: 15 amino acids. CDR3 protein: CASSKATVAKNIQYF. The CDR3 bases are TGTGCCAGCAGCAAAGCGACAGTAGCCAAAAACATTCAGTACTTC.

This chain joins TRBV19 and TRBJ2-1, with 11 bases aligning to TRBD2. Germline assignment: CDR1 LNHDA and CDR2 SQIVND (reference sequence). This CDR3 has 15 residues. The junction had 7 bases not matched to a gene; V was cut back by 3 bases and J by 9 bases. Here the CDR3 DNA reads TGTGCCAGTAGTATCATTAGCGGGAGGGCCGGTGAGCAGTTCTTC. Residues: CASSIISGRAGEQFF.

V is TRBV7-9 and J is TRBJ2-7; TRBD2 matches 13 bases. Losses at the gene ends were 5 bases for V and 6 bases for J; bases not matched to a gene: 10. Per the germline V gene, CDR1 is SEHNR and CDR2 is FQNEAQ (reference sequence). The CDR3 length is 16 residues. This CDR3 is CASSLNSGLAGVEQYF. In nucleotides, the CDR3 is TGTGCCAGCAGCCTTAACTCAGGACTAGCGGGAGTCGAGCAGTACTTC.

A few counts support this clone. J is TRBJ2-1 and V is TRBV4-3; D is uncertain. The V end was cut by 2 bases, the J end by 7 bases, with 9 bases between. Germline values: CDR1 LGHNA, CDR2 YSLEER. The CDR3 totals 13 residues. DNA for the CDR3: TGCGCCAGCAGCCAAAGTCCCGGGAATGAGCAGTTCTTC. This sequence encodes CASSQSPGNEQFF.

In this sample, this clone turned up once. Germline is not matched at one junction end, which may reflect a read error. The rearrangement uses TRBV27 and TRBJ2-7; the match to TRBD1 covers 10 bases. The CDR3 covers 12 residues. Germline V gives CDR1 MNHEY, CDR2 SMNVEV (reference sequence). CDR3 sequence reads: CASSGPGQGWGW. The DNA for the CDR3 is TGTGCCAGCAGTGGACCGGGACAGGGGTGGGGATGG.

The gene calls are TRBV30 and TRBJ2-1, with 8 nucleotides matching TRBD2. CDR3 length: 14 residues. The V and J ends lost 4 bases and 1 base, in that order; junction bases with no gene match: 3. Germline assignment: CDR1 GTSNPN and CDR2 SVGIG (reference sequence). The CDR3 DNA reads as TGTGCCTGGACCGGGAGGGCTTCCTACAATGAGCAGTTCTTC. This encodes CAWTGRASYNEQFF.

The table lists this clone with a few counts. V usage is TRBV7-2 and J usage is TRBJ2-7; perhaps TRBD2 as D (5 bases). The germline V gene encodes CDR1 SGHTA and CDR2 FQGNSA. CDR3 length equals 16 residues. Trimming took off 1 base at V and 3 bases at J, with 16 bases between the two ends. Written as DNA, the CDR3 is TGTGCCAGCAGCTTAGGAGGGCTAGCCCAACGCTACGAGCAGTACTTC. Its protein is CASSLGGLAQRYEQYF.

This clone was observed a few times. This chain uses TRBV5-1 with TRBJ2-1; a possible D gene is TRBD2 (6 bases). The CDR3 is 15 residues long. Germline V gene data show CDR1 as SGHRS and CDR2 as YFSETQ. Trimming cost V 6 bases and J 8 bases, with 21 bases left between them. This CDR3 is CASTVAEPSLDEQFF. CDR3 nucleotides: TGCGCCAGCACCGTAGCGGAACCTTCCCTGGATGAGCAGTTCTTC.

This clone was seen only a few times. The chain recombines TRBV7-9 with TRBJ1-2; TRBD1 aligns across 8 bases. CDR1 and CDR2 from the germline V gene are SEHNR and FQNEAQ (reference sequence). The CDR3 is made up of 13 amino acids. J lost 8 bases, V lost 5 bases, and 7 bases had no gene match. The CDR3 DNA sequence: TGTGCCAGCAGCCCGACAGGGGAAGAAGGCTACACCTTC. The encoded protein is CASSPTGEEGYTF.